Listed here are 28 T cell receptor beta chains from one sample, sequenced in a study of shared clonotypes between healthy human individuals. Sequenced by immunoSEQ multiplex PCR; TCRdb stores in-frame clones only, minus some. The table lists fewer than 500,000 clones, 75% to 80% of them singletons. Sequenced sample: PBMCs. The source of these receptors is a woman aged 40 to 49 in good health. Some clones in this sample may be carry-over from other donors' samples.

This clone was counted between two and nine times. The chain combines TRBV19 with TRBJ1-1; D gene unclear. V was clipped by 5 bases and J by 1 base, with 8 bases between them. Germline V lookup: CDR1 LNHDA, CDR2 SQIVND (reference sequence). The length of the CDR3 is 13 residues. CDR3 in amino acids: CASSENRNTEAFF. The CDR3 DNA is TGTGCCAGTAGTGAAAATAGGAACACTGAAGCTTTCTTT.

CDR3 nucleotides: TGTGCCAGCAGCCACGGCCGTAGTGAAGCTTTCTTT. As protein: CASSHGRSEAFF. The rearrangement links TRBV7-8 to TRBJ1-1; D gene uncertain. CDR3 length equals 12 residues. Deletions cut 5 bases from V and 7 bases from J, with 11 bases between. The V gene's germline CDR1 is SGHVS and CDR2 FQNEAQ.

CDR3 DNA: TGTGCCAGCAGCCGAGGACGGGACACAGATACGCAGTATTTT. This encodes CASSRGRDTDTQYF. The chain joins TRBV6-5 to TRBJ2-3; D perhaps matches TRBD2 (5 bases). V lost 6 bases to trimming and J lost 2 bases, with 12 bases between them. The CDR3 sequence is 14 residues long. CDR1 is MNHEY and CDR2 is SVGAGI in the germline V gene.

CDR3 protein: CASRSGTGGAWTEAFF. In DNA form, the CDR3 reads TGTGCCAGCAGGTCCGGGACAGGGGGCGCCTGGACTGAAGCTTTCTTT. V usage is TRBV7-8 and J usage is TRBJ1-1; 12 bases are shared with TRBD1. The germline V gene encodes CDR1 SGHVS and CDR2 FQNEAQ. The CDR3 is 16 amino acids. V trimming: 6 bases; J trimming: 5 bases; junction bases outside the gene matches: 10.

This clone was seen a single time. V is TRBV5-4 and J is TRBJ1-2; tentatively, D is TRBD1 (6 bases). The CDR3 totals 14 residues. The V end lost 4 bases, the J end lost 4 bases, and 14 bases lay between the germline ends. The germline V gene has CDR1 SGHNT and CDR2 YYREEE (reference sequence). The CDR3 loop reads CASSPTGSGYGYTF. The CDR3 DNA is TGTGCCAGCAGCCCTACAGGGTCCGGCTATGGCTACACCTTC.

The chain joins TRBV28 to TRBJ1-3; tentative D call: TRBD1 (6 bases). The germline V and J ends were trimmed by 6 bases and 0 bases, with 12 bases remaining between them. The length of the CDR3 is 15 residues. Germline V gene data show CDR1 as MDHEN and CDR2 as SYDVKM. Written as DNA, the CDR3 is TGTGCCAGCAGGAATAGGGGGGGCTCTGGAAACACCATATATTTT. Its protein is CASRNRGGSGNTIYF.

The chain has TRBV2 and TRBJ2-7, with TRBD2 identical over 9 bases. This CDR3 is built from 14 residues. Germline trimming cut 6 bases from V and 2 bases from J; bases unmatched to any gene: 5. Looked up from germline, CDR1 is SNHLY and CDR2 is FYNNEI. The CDR3 region has the DNA TGTGCCAGCAGGCAGCGGGAGGAAGCCTACGAGCAGTACTTC. Residues: CASRQREEAYEQYF.

CDR3 region: CASSPVWRGSGANVLTF. In DNA, the CDR3 is TGTGCCAGCAGCCCAGTCTGGCGGGGCTCTGGGGCCAACGTCCTGACTTTC. This chain joins TRBV7-6 and TRBJ2-6; D is perhaps TRBD2 (6 bases). The V gene lost 5 bases and the J gene lost 0 bases, with 14 bases spanning the gap. Germline lookup yields CDR1 SGHVS and CDR2 FNYEAQ. The CDR3 is 17 residues long.

In this sample, this clone turned up a few times. This chain connects TRBV6-5 to TRBJ1-6; 7 bases match TRBD1. From germline, CDR1 is MNHEY and CDR2 SVGAGI. There are 14 residues in the CDR3. J was trimmed by 6 bases and V by 2 bases; bases with no gene match: 1. CDR3 protein: CASSYGTANSPLHF. In nucleotides, the CDR3 is TGTGCCAGCAGTTACGGGACAGCTAATTCACCCCTCCACTTT.

The rearrangement uses TRBV5-8 and TRBJ2-7, with 7 bases lining up with TRBD1. Germline-derived CDR1 and CDR2 are SGHTS and YDEGEE. V dropped 4 bases and J dropped 6; count of bases not matched to a gene: 10. CDR3 length: 14 residues. CDR3 sequence reads: CASSRRSQGLEQYF. CDR3 in DNA: TGTGCCAGCAGCCGAAGATCACAGGGGCTCGAGCAGTACTTC.

V gene TRBV5-1 combines with J gene TRBJ2-3; maybe TRBD2 (7 bases). This CDR3 has 14 residues. Germline V gene sequence: CDR1 SGHRS, CDR2 YFSETQ. Deletions cut 4 bases from V and 4 bases from J, with 13 bases between. The CDR3 here is CASSPGGGADTQYF. CDR3 in DNA: TGCGCCAGCAGCCCTGGCGGGGGCGCAGATACGCAGTATTTT.

This clone appeared many times. CDR3 DNA: TGCGCCAGCAGCTTGGAGAGGGGACAGCTATACAATGAGCAGTTCTTC. Residues: CASSLERGQLYNEQFF. The V gene is TRBV5-1, the J gene TRBJ2-1; 7 bases are shared with TRBD1. The CDR3 has 16 amino acids. Germline V gives CDR1 SGHRS, CDR2 YFSETQ. The V and J ends lost 0 bases and 4 bases, in that order; junction bases with no gene match: 7.

Many counts were recorded for this clone. The chain has TRBV29-1 and TRBJ2-1; 7 bases map to TRBD1. Trimming took 6 bases from V and 2 from J; bases not matched to a gene: 1. The CDR3 has 12 amino acids. Germline V lookup: CDR1 SQVTM, CDR2 ANQGSEA. The CDR3: CSVQGAYNEQFF. In nucleotides, the CDR3 is TGCAGCGTGCAGGGGGCCTACAATGAGCAGTTCTTC.

The chain carries TRBV5-1 and TRBJ2-2; 8 nucleotides match TRBD1. This CDR3 has 16 residues. Germline-derived CDR1 and CDR2 are SGHRS and YFSETQ. With V trimmed by 4 bases and J by 2 bases, 7 bases remained unmatched. The CDR3 here is CASSPDRGQNTGELFF. In DNA, the CDR3 is TGCGCCAGCAGCCCAGACAGGGGCCAAAACACCGGGGAGCTGTTTTTT.

The V gene is TRBV18, the J gene TRBJ2-7; D unclear. Trimming took off 4 bases at V and 3 bases at J, with 10 bases between the two ends. The CDR3 is 13 amino acids. Germline loops: CDR1 KGHSH, CDR2 LQKENI. CDR3 nucleotides: TGTGCCAGCTCACTTCGCTCGGGCTACGAGCAGTACTTC. It codes for CASSLRSGYEQYF.

The J gene is TRBJ2-7, the V gene TRBV6-1, with TRBD2 identical over 10 bases. The germline gives CDR1 MNHNS, CDR2 SASEGT. With 7 bases clipped from V and 2 bases from J, the junction kept 5 bases outside the gene matches. The CDR3 covers 14 residues. The CDR3 DNA follows: TGTGCCAGCAATACCGGGACTAGCGCCTACGAGCAGTACTTC. Its protein is CASNTGTSAYEQYF.

The CDR3, as DNA: TGTGCCATCAGTGTGTTGCGGGAGAAGATCGATGAGCAGTTCTTC. This translates into CAISVLREKIDEQFF. J is TRBJ2-1 and V is TRBV10-3; 7 bases are shared with TRBD2. This CDR3 has 15 residues. The germline V gene has CDR1 ENHRY and CDR2 SYGVKD. After removal of 4 bases from V and 8 bases from J, the junction contained 11 bases not matched to a gene.

The chain links TRBV9 to TRBJ2-6; D may be TRBD1 (5 bases). The CDR3 runs to 15 residues. Germline CDR1 SGDLS, CDR2 YYNGEE. Trimming cost V 4 bases and J 4 bases, with 12 bases left between them. CDR3: CASSTTGTGANVLTF. CDR3 sequence (DNA): TGTGCCAGCAGCACAACAGGTACAGGGGCCAACGTCCTGACTTTC.

This clone was detected a few times. The J gene is TRBJ2-7, the V gene TRBV20-1, with D maybe TRBD1 (6 bases). The CDR3 has 11 residues. CDR1 and CDR2 from the germline V gene are DFQATT and SNEGSKA (reference sequence). Between the trimmed V and J ends, which lost 6 bases and 1 base, there was a span of 7 bases. This CDR3 reads CSADRSYEQYF. CDR3 nucleotides: TGCAGTGCAGACAGGTCCTACGAGCAGTACTTC.

The V and J genes are TRBV6-1 and TRBJ2-7; 8 bases align to TRBD2. The trim removed 8 bases at V and 3 bases at J, leaving 6 bases unmatched. Germline CDR1 is MNHNS and CDR2 is SASEGT. The CDR3 is 13 residues long. CDR3: CASHLAGGYEQYF. CDR3 bases: TGTGCCAGCCATCTAGCGGGTGGCTACGAGCAGTACTTC.

The chain employs TRBV29-1 and TRBJ2-3, with D uncertain. Germline CDR1 SQVTM, CDR2 ANQGSEA. The CDR3 covers 9 residues. V lost 7 bases and J lost 6, with 5 bases in between. The CDR3 DNA reads as TGCAGCGATGGGGATACGCAGTATTTT. Residues: CSDGDTQYF.

V gene TRBV6-5 combines with J gene TRBJ2-7; weak D call: TRBD1 (6 bases). The CDR3 runs 15 residues. Germline V CDR1 and CDR2: MNHEY, SVGAGI. V shed 6 bases and J shed 3 bases, with 18 bases lying between them. CDR3 residues: CASSPPQGDSYEQYF. As DNA, the CDR3 is TGTGCCAGCAGCCCACCACAGGGAGACAGCTACGAGCAGTACTTC.

The chain employs TRBV15 and TRBJ1-3, with D perhaps TRBD1 (5 bases). The V end was cut by 0 bases, the J end by 4 bases, with 10 bases between. This CDR3 is built from 15 residues. CDR1 LNHNV and CDR2 YYDKDF come from the germline V gene (reference sequence). CDR3 protein: CATSRDQGAGNTIYF. The CDR3 nucleotides read TGTGCCACCAGCAGAGATCAGGGAGCGGGAAACACCATATATTTT. Full variable domain (outside the CDR3, taken from reference TRBV15 and TRBJ1-3): DAMVIQNPRYQVTQFGKPVTLSCSQTLNHNVMYWYQQKSSQAPKLLFHYYDKDFNNEADTPDNFQSRRPNTSFCFLDIRSPGLGDTAMYLCATSRDQGAGNTIYFGEGSWLTVV.

The chain has TRBV2 and TRBJ1-5; a weak D match, TRBD1 (5 bases). The length of the CDR3 is 13 residues. Germline V gene data show CDR1 as SNHLY and CDR2 as FYNNEI. The V gene lost 8 bases and the J gene lost 6 bases, with 14 bases spanning the gap. The CDR3 DNA is TGTGCCAGCGACCGGGACGGTAGTCAGCCCCAGCATTTT. Its protein product is CASDRDGSQPQHF.

The chain links TRBV10-3 to TRBJ2-5; 9 bases map to TRBD2. The CDR3 totals 18 residues. Germline loops: CDR1 ENHRY, CDR2 SYGVKD. J gave up 5 bases and V 5 bases, and 18 bases lay outside the gene matches. The CDR3 sequence is CAISKDRRTGTSSETQYF. The CDR3 nucleotides are TGTGCCATCAGTAAGGACAGAAGAACCGGGACTAGCAGTGAGACCCAGTACTTC.

The genes are TRBV27 and TRBJ2-7; 11 positions agree with TRBD2. The CDR3 covers 13 residues. The trim removed 4 bases at V and 11 bases at J, leaving 7 bases unmatched. Per the germline V gene, CDR1 is MNHEY and CDR2 is SMNVEV (reference sequence). This CDR3 is CASSSYQGLAEYF. CDR3 in DNA: TGTGCCAGCAGTTCCTATCAGGGACTAGCGGAGTACTTC.

The chain has TRBV7-8 and TRBJ2-5; 7 positions agree with TRBD2. CDR3 length: 16 residues. The J segment lost 5 bases and the V segment lost 2 bases, leaving 11 bases of the junction unmatched. Germline V gives CDR1 SGHVS, CDR2 FQNEAQ. CDR3: CASSLSRGLSYETQYF. DNA for the CDR3: TGTGCCAGCAGCTTAAGTCGGGGACTATCTTACGAGACCCAGTACTTC.

The rearrangement uses TRBV7-9 and TRBJ2-5, with 8 bases that match TRBD2. Germline V gives CDR1 SEHNR, CDR2 FQNEAQ (reference sequence). The CDR3 length is 17 residues. The junction had 9 bases not matched to a gene; V was cut back by 1 base and J by 2 bases. The CDR3 region is CASSLGESSGAQETQYF. The DNA for the CDR3 is TGTGCCAGCAGCTTAGGAGAGAGTAGCGGGGCTCAAGAGACCCAGTACTTC.